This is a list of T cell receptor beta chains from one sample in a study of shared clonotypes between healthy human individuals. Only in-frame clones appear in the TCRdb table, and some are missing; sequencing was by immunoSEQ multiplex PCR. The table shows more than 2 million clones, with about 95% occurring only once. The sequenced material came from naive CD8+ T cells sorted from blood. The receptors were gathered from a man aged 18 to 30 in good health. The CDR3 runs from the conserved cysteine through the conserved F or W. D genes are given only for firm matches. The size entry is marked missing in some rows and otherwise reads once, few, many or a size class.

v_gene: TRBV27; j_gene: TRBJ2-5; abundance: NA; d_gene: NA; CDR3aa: CASTPVGAGKTQYF; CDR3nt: TGTGCCAGCACCCCGGTTGGGGCGGGGAAGACCCAGTACTTC
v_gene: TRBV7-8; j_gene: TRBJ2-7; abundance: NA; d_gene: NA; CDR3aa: CASSLGGAGSPPYEQYF; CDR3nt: TGTGCCAGCAGCTTAGGGGGGGCAGGGAGTCCCCCCTACGAGCAGTACTTC
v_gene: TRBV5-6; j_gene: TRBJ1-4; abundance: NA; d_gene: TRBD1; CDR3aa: CASSESWTGTNEKLFF; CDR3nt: TGTGCCAGCAGCGAAAGTTGGACAGGGACTAATGAAAAACTGTTTTTT
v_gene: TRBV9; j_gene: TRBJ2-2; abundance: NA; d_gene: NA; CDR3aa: CASSVEGSLDGKAGELFF; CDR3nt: TGTGCCAGCAGCGTAGAGGGCAGTCTTGATGGGAAAGCCGGGGAGCTGTTTTTT
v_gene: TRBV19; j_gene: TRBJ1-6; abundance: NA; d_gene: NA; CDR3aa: CASSPLRENYNSPLHF; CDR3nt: TGTGCCAGTAGTCCCCTGAGGGAGAACTATAATTCACCCCTCCACTTT
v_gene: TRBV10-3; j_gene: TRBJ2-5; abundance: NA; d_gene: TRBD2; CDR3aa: CAISDLAGGRETQYF; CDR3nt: TGTGCCATCAGTGATCTAGCGGGGGGTCGGGAGACCCAGTACTTC
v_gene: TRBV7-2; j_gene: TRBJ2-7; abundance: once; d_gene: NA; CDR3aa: CASSPTTYEQYF; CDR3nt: TGTGCCAGCAGCCCAACCACCTACGAGCAGTACTTC
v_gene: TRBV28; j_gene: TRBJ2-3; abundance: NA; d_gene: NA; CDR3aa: CASSLGGYTDTQYF; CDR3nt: TGTGCCAGCAGTTTGGGTGGGTACACAGATACGCAGTATTTT
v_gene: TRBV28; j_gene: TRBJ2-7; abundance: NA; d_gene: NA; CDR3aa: CASSLAGSSYEQYF; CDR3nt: TGTGCCAGCAGTTTAGCGGGGAGCTCTTACGAGCAGTACTTC
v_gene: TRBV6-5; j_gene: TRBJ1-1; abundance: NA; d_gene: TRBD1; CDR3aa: CASSSGQGGLTEAFF; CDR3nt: TGTGCCAGCAGTTCGGGACAGGGAGGATTGACTGAAGCTTTCTTT